Only one count was recorded for the clone carrying this TCR beta chain. The antigen remains unidentified. The data belong to a study of T cell repertoires in cytomegalovirus infection. Study details: A matching HLA type, together with CMV infection, was signaled by public TCR beta signatures. Findings and limits, study-wide: Carriers of CMV plus the relevant HLA were identified by cumulative public TCR beta family frequency. HLA-C-restricted CMV-specific TCR beta clonotypes prevailed in the ex vivo response.

TCRdb reanalysed the reads using MiXCR and keeps one entry per CDR3 protein. The table lists approximately 100,000 distinct CDR3 sequences, less than 25% of them singletons, with about 39% in the top ten. The CDR3 is made up of 15 amino acids. J was trimmed by 0 bases and V by 6 bases; bases with no gene match: 6. Germline CDR1 and CDR2: MNHNY and SVGAGI (reference sequence). This sequence originates from a human donor in good health (CMV status not recorded). Some clones in this sample may be carry-over from other donors' samples. What was sequenced was CD8+ T cells from PBMCs. The J gene is TRBJ2-7, the V gene TRBV6-6, with 9 bases fitting TRBD1. The CDR3 reads CASSIGQGTSYEQYF. The CDR3 DNA reads TGTGCCAGCAGCATCGGACAGGGGACCTCCTACGAGCAGTACTTC.